Each of the 28 T cell receptor beta chains below was sequenced from the same sample in a study of Ad26.COV2.S vaccination and SARS-CoV-2 variants. The sample's treatment: over 15 received Ad26.COV2.S at low or high dose, single or two shots; 5 received placebo; per-sample allocation not given. Each sample was drawn 63 days after the first injection (of vaccine or placebo). Clones were sequenced by immunoSEQ multiplex PCR, and TCRdb holds only the in-frame ones, with some missing. The sample yields hundreds of thousands of clones, more than 75% seen once. This specimen consisted of peripheral blood, obtained in a trial of Ad26.COV2.S vaccine versus placebo. The receptors stem from a person aged 18-60 years who received the Ad26.COV2.S COVID-19 vaccine or a placebo.

The chain has TRBV5-8 and TRBJ1-5; the D is unclear. Germline CDR1 reads SGHTS; CDR2 reads YDEGEE. This CDR3 comprises 14 residues. Deletions cut 4 bases from V and 4 bases from J, with 12 bases between. CDR3 nucleotide sequence: TGTGCCAGCAGCCGCGACCTTCCAAATCAGCCCCAGCATTTT. Amino acid sequence: CASSRDLPNQPQHF.

The gene calls are TRBV6-2 or TRBV6-3 and TRBJ1-1, with a possible D match to TRBD1 (5 bases). This CDR3 spans 15 amino acids. V was trimmed by 6 bases and J by 5 bases, leaving 19 bases between them. Germline loops: CDR1 MNHEY, CDR2 SVGEGT. CDR3 sequence: CASSRWLGEGTEAFF. In DNA form, the CDR3 reads TGTGCCAGCAGCCGATGGTTGGGGGAAGGGACTGAAGCTTTCTTT.

This clone was counted between two and nine times. The same CDR3 arises from other DNA sequences in this sample as well. The chain joins TRBV15 to TRBJ1-3, with 8 nucleotides matching TRBD1. Trimming cost V 0 bases and J 0 bases; bases outside gene matches: 1. Germline V gives CDR1 LNHNV, CDR2 YYDKDF (reference sequence). CDR3 length: 16 residues. CDR3 sequence (DNA): TGTGCCACCAGCAGAGACAGGGGGCCCTCTGGAAACACCATATATTTT. Residues: CATSRDRGPSGNTIYF.

This chain connects TRBV6-6 to TRBJ1-5; D possibly corresponds to TRBD1 (5 bases). Germline V gene sequence: CDR1 MNHNY, CDR2 SVGAGI (reference sequence). V was trimmed by 4 bases and J by 3 bases, leaving 10 bases between them. The CDR3 loop spans 14 amino acids. CDR3 loop: CASSLGGVNQPQHF. CDR3 sequence (DNA): TGTGCCAGCAGTTTGGGGGGGGTCAATCAGCCCCAGCATTTT.

This clone has a single count. This chain uses TRBV9 with TRBJ1-1; a weak D match, TRBD1 (5 bases). The CDR3 extends over 16 amino acids. Trimming removed 0 bases from V and 5 bases from J, with 17 bases in between. From germline, CDR1 is SGDLS and CDR2 YYNGEE. The CDR3 nucleotides read TGTGCCAGCAGCGTAGGTGGACACCCCGTACGTACTGAAGCTTTCTTT. Translation gives CASSVGGHPVRTEAFF.

This rearrangement joins TRBV6-4 to TRBJ2-3; D is perhaps TRBD1 (5 bases). Germline CDR1 reads MRHNA; CDR2 reads SNTAGT. V lost 6 bases and J 4 bases, leaving 11 bases between the germline ends. The CDR3 consists of 13 residues. CDR3 bases: TGTGCCAGCAGCAGGGAAGTACCAGATACGCAGTATTTT. Amino acid sequence: CASSREVPDTQYF.

The chain has TRBV4-1 and TRBJ1-6, with D possibly being TRBD1 (5 bases). Trimming left V 2 bases short and J 2 bases short, with 10 bases between. Germline CDR1 reads MGHRA; CDR2 reads YSYEKL. The CDR3 totals 16 residues. CDR3: CASSQSRGAYNSPLHF. The CDR3 nucleotides read TGCGCCAGCAGCCAATCCCGGGGCGCCTATAATTCACCCCTCCACTTT.

The CDR3 nucleotides read TGTGCCAGCAGTTTGGGGCTATTCTACGAGCAGTACTTC. This translates into CASSLGLFYEQYF. The V and J genes are TRBV27 and TRBJ2-7; tentative D call: TRBD1 (5 bases). This CDR3 contains 13 residues. Trimming left V 3 bases short and J 3 bases short, with 9 bases between. Germline CDR1 MNHEY, CDR2 SMNVEV (reference sequence).

V is TRBV7-2 and J is TRBJ2-5; TRBD2 matches 9 bases. Germline trimming cut 6 bases from V and 1 base from J; bases unmatched to any gene: 6. The CDR3 totals 15 residues. From germline, CDR1 is SGHTA and CDR2 FQGNSA. CDR3: CASSKSGGTQETQYF. In DNA form, the CDR3 reads TGTGCCAGCAGTAAGAGCGGGGGGACCCAAGAGACCCAGTACTTC.

This chain uses TRBV7-2 with TRBJ1-4; TRBD1 is a possible D gene (5 bases). The V and J ends lost 1 base and 0 bases respectively, with 9 bases between them. The CDR3 is made up of 16 amino acids. Germline values: CDR1 SGHTA, CDR2 FQGNSA. The CDR3 DNA is TGTGCCAGCAGCTTAGAAACAGGAGCAACTAATGAAAAACTGTTTTTT. Translation: CASSLETGATNEKLFF.

This chain links TRBV7-9 with TRBJ2-7, with unresolved D. V was clipped by 5 bases and J by 1 base, with 12 bases between them. Germline lookup yields CDR1 SEHNR and CDR2 FQNEAQ (reference sequence). There are 14 residues in the CDR3. The DNA of the CDR3 is TGTGCCAGCAGCGAGACTGCCCGGTCCTACGAGCAGTACTTC. Translating gives CASSETARSYEQYF.

The gene calls are TRBV30 and TRBJ2-5; 8 bases are shared with TRBD1. Trimming cost V 3 bases and J 5 bases; bases outside gene matches: 5. CDR3 length: 13 amino acids. The V gene's germline CDR1 is GTSNPN and CDR2 SVGIG (reference sequence). The CDR3 sequence is CAWRDTGGETQYF. The CDR3 region has the DNA TGTGCCTGGAGGGATACAGGGGGGGAGACCCAGTACTTC.

CDR3 region: CASSHYRDRVNTGELFF. CDR3 in DNA: TGTGCCAGCAGCCATTACCGGGACAGGGTGAACACCGGGGAGCTGTTTTTT. The chain couples TRBV3-1 (or the pseudogene TRBV3-2) to TRBJ2-2; TRBD1 matches 9 bases. Unmatched junction bases numbered 6, after V lost 3 bases and J lost 1 base. Germline-derived CDR1 and CDR2 are LGHDT and YNNKEL (reference sequence). The CDR3 is made up of 17 amino acids.

The chain recombines TRBV12-3 or TRBV12-4 with TRBJ1-5; D gene uncertain. There are 13 residues in the CDR3. Trimming removed 2 bases from V and 6 bases from J, with 8 bases in between. CDR3 sequence (DNA): TGTGCCAGCAGTTTAATGAAGGGTCAGCCCCAGCATTTT. Encoded protein: CASSLMKGQPQHF.

The chain joins TRBV19 to TRBJ2-1, with 11 nucleotides matching TRBD2. Germline trimming cut 6 bases from V and 0 bases from J; bases unmatched to any gene: 10. Germline assignment: CDR1 LNHDA and CDR2 SQIVND (reference sequence). The CDR3 length is 18 residues. The CDR3, as DNA: TGTGCCAGTAGCATCCGACTAGCGGGGTTTAGCTCCTACAATGAGCAGTTCTTC. Translated, it gives CASSIRLAGFSSYNEQFF.

This chain uses TRBV3-1 (or the pseudogene TRBV3-2) with TRBJ1-1; D may be TRBD1 (5 bases). This CDR3 has 15 amino acids. V was trimmed by 2 bases and J by 8 bases, leaving 18 bases between them. Germline V gene sequence: CDR1 LGHDT, CDR2 YNNKEL (reference sequence). CDR3 residues: CASSQYPGQKKEAFF. In DNA form, the CDR3 reads TGTGCCAGCAGCCAATATCCAGGGCAGAAGAAGGAAGCTTTCTTT.

This sequence joins TRBV5-1 and TRBJ2-2; D gene ambiguous. V lost 0 bases to trimming and J lost 7 bases, with 4 bases between them. This CDR3 comprises 12 residues. CDR1 and CDR2 from the germline V gene are SGHRS and YFSETQ. CDR3 loop: CASSLAVGELFF. The CDR3 region has the DNA TGCGCCAGCAGCTTGGCTGTCGGGGAGCTGTTTTTT.

The V gene is TRBV5-5, the J gene TRBJ1-5, with a possible D match to TRBD1 (6 bases). The CDR3 consists of 14 residues. V was clipped by 2 bases and J by 5 bases, with 11 bases between them. Germline-derived CDR1 and CDR2 are SGHKS and YYEKEE (reference sequence). CDR3 in amino acids: CASSFRDTYQPQHF. As DNA, the CDR3 is TGTGCCAGCAGCTTCAGGGACACATATCAGCCCCAGCATTTT.

V gene TRBV7-9 combines with J gene TRBJ1-1, with D uncertain. The CDR3 sequence is 13 residues long. Trimming left V 3 bases short and J 2 bases short, with 7 bases between. The V gene's germline CDR1 is SEHNR and CDR2 FQNEAQ (reference sequence). The CDR3 here is CASSLEINTEAFF. In DNA form, the CDR3 reads TGTGCCAGCAGCTTGGAGATAAACACTGAAGCTTTCTTT.

The V call is TRBV11-3, the J call TRBJ2-2; D uncertain. Trimming pared 2 bases from V and 4 bases from J, leaving 14 bases between. The CDR3 has 16 amino acids. Germline V gene data show CDR1 as SGHNT and CDR2 as YENEEA. The CDR3 is CASSLSHSHSTGELFF. For the CDR3, the DNA is TGTGCCAGCAGCTTATCGCACTCCCATAGCACCGGGGAGCTGTTTTTT.

V and J are TRBV30 and TRBJ1-1, with unresolved D. The CDR3 has 12 residues. The V end was cut by 3 bases, the J end by 11 bases, with 16 bases between. The germline gives CDR1 GTSNPN, CDR2 SVGIG (reference sequence). The CDR3 is CAWRGSGNLAFF. CDR3 coding DNA: TGTGCCTGGAGGGGCTCGGGAAATTTGGCTTTCTTT.

This chain links TRBV7-9 with TRBJ2-3; tentative D call: TRBD2 (5 bases). Germline V gene data show CDR1 as SEHNR and CDR2 as FQNEAQ (reference sequence). CDR3 length: 14 amino acids. Trimming took off 5 bases at V and 6 bases at J, with 15 bases between the two ends. CDR3 sequence (DNA): TGTGCCAGCAGCCCTACCGCGGGTGCGGATACGCAGTATTTT. It yields the protein CASSPTAGADTQYF.

The genes are TRBV7-2 and TRBJ1-1, with D perhaps matching TRBD1 (6 bases). Germline V gene sequence: CDR1 SGHTA, CDR2 FQGNSA. V gave up 4 bases and J gave up 1 base, with 13 bases separating them. The CDR3 spans 15 residues. The CDR3 bases are TGTGCCAGCAGCTGGGCCCCGGGACAGAACACTGAAGCTTTCTTT. Protein product: CASSWAPGQNTEAFF.

Written as DNA, the CDR3 is TGTGCCAGTAGTGTAACAGGAGGCGTGGATGAAAAACTGTTTTTT. It encodes CASSVTGGVDEKLFF. This sequence joins TRBV19 and TRBJ1-4, with D possibly TRBD1 on 5 matching bases. This CDR3 has 15 amino acids. Germline CDR1 and CDR2: LNHDA and SQIVND (reference sequence). Trimming shortened V by 5 bases and J by 6 bases, and 16 bases separated the two germline ends.

The rearrangement uses TRBV7-8 and TRBJ2-4; TRBD1 agrees at 9 bases. The germline V gene encodes CDR1 SGHVS and CDR2 FQNEAQ. V lost 0 bases, J lost 7 bases, and 1 base stayed unmatched. The CDR3 is 14 amino acids. As DNA, the CDR3 is TGTGCCAGCAGCTTAGCGGGACAGGGTAACATTCAGTACTTC. Encoded protein: CASSLAGQGNIQYF.

This sequence joins TRBV14 and TRBJ1-1, with 7 bases lining up with TRBD1. The CDR3 runs 14 residues. The germline gives CDR1 SGHDN, CDR2 FVKESK. V was pared by 4 bases and J by 5 bases, with 7 bases of the junction left unmatched. The chain's CDR3 is CASSLAGGATEAFF. CDR3 nucleotides: TGTGCCAGCAGCCTAGCAGGGGGGGCAACTGAAGCTTTCTTT.

The chain couples TRBV6-2 or TRBV6-3 to TRBJ2-7; TRBD1 agrees at 9 bases. This CDR3 spans 15 amino acids. V shed 5 bases and J 3 bases; nucleotides not matched to a gene: 8. CDR1 and CDR2 from the germline V gene are MNHEY and SVGEGT. CDR3 loop: CASSQGQGRFYEQYF. CDR3 DNA sequence: TGTGCCAGCAGTCAGGGACAGGGTCGGTTCTACGAGCAGTACTTC.

The chain carries TRBV30 and TRBJ1-2; D not certain. The V gene's germline CDR1 is GTSNPN and CDR2 SVGIG (reference sequence). Trimming shortened V by 2 bases and J by 8 bases, and 18 bases separated the two germline ends. The length of the CDR3 is 14 residues. The CDR3 DNA follows: TGTGCCTGGAGTCTCGACCCGGGTCCTCAGGGCTACACCTTC. Amino acid sequence: CAWSLDPGPQGYTF.